The clone carrying this T cell receptor (beta chain) appeared many times. TCRdb re-analysed the 5' RACE reads in MiXCR, keeping a single row per CDR3 protein. The table lists 15,000 to 20,000 distinct CDR3 sequences, just under 6.5% of them singletons. The sample comes from a study of spatial heterogeneity in lung cancer. This sample's time point: blood at routine non-recurrence follow-up after resection. There are 13 residues in the CDR3. In germline, CDR1 is SGHTA, CDR2 FQGNSA. V was pared by 5 bases and J by 6 bases, with 10 bases between. This sample comprised PBMCs, obtained at follow-up. The clonotype was recovered from a male donor with early-stage non-small cell lung cancer. V is TRBV7-2 and J is TRBJ2-2, with D uncertain. In DNA form, the CDR3 reads TGTGCCAGCAGCCATCTGTCGGCCGGGGAGCTGTTTTTT. It translates to CASSHLSAGELFF.